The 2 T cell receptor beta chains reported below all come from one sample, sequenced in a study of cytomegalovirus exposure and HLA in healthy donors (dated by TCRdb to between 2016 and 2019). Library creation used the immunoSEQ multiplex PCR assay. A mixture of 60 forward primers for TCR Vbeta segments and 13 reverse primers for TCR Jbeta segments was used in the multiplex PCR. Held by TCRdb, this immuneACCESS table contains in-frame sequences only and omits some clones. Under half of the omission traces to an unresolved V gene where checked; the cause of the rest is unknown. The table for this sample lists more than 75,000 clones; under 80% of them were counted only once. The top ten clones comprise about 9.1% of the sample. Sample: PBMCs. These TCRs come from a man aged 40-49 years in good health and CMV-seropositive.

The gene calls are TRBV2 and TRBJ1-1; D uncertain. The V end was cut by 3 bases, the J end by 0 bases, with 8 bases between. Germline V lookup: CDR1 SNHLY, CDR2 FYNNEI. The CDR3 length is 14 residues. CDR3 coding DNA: TGTGCCAGCAGTGAGAAGCGGATGAACACTGAAGCTTTCTTT. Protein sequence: CASSEKRMNTEAFF.

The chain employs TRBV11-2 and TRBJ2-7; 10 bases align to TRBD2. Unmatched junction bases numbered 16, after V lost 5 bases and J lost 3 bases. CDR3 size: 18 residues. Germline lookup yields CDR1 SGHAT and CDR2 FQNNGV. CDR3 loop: CASSLGRNLAGEVYEQYF. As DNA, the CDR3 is TGTGCCAGCAGCCTGGGACGGAATCTAGCGGGAGAGGTCTACGAGCAGTACTTC.